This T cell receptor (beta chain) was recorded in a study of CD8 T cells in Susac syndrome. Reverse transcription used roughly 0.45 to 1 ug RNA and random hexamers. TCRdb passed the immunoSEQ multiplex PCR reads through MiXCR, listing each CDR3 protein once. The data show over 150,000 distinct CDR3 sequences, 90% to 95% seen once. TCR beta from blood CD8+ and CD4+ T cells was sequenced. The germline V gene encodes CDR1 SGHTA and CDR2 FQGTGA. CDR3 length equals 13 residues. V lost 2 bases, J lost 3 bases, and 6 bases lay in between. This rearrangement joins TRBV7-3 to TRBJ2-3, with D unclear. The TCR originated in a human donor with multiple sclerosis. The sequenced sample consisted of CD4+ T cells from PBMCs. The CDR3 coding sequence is TGTGCCAGCAGCTTATCCAGGACAGATACGCAGTATTTT. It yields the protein CASSLSRTDTQYF.